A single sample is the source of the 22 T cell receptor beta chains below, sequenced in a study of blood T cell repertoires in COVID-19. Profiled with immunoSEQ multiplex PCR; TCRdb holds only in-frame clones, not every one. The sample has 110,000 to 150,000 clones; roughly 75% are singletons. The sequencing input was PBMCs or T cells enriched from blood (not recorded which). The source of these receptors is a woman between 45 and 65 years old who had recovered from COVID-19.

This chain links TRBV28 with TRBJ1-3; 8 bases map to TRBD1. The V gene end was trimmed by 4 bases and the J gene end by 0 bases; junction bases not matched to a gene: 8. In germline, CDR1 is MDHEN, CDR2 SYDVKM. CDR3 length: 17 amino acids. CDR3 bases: TGTGCCAGCAGTTCTTTTACAGGGGGGACCTCTGGAAACACCATATATTTT. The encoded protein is CASSSFTGGTSGNTIYF. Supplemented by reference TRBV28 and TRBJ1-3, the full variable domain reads DVKVTQSSRYLVKRTGEKVFLECVQDMDHENMFWYRQDPGLGLRLIYFSYDVKMKEKGDIPEGYSVSREKKERFSLILESASTNQTSMYLCASSSFTGGTSGNTIYFGEGSWLTVV.

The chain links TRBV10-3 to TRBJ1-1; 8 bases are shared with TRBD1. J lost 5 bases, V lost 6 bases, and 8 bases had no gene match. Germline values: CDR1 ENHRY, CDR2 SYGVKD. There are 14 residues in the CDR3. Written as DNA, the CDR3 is TGTGCCATCAGACTGGACAGGGAAGGTACTGAAGCTTTCTTT. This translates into CAIRLDREGTEAFF.

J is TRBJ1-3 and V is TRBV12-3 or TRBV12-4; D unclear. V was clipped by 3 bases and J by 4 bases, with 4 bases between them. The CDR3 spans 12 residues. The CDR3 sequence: CASSFFGNTIYF. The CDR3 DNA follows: TGTGCCAGCAGTTTCTTCGGAAACACCATATATTTT.

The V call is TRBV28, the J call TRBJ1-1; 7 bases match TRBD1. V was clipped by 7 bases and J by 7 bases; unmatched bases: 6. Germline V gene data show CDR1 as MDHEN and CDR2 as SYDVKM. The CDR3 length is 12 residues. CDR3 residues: CASIKWDSEAFF. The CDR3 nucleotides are TGTGCCAGCATCAAATGGGACAGTGAAGCTTTCTTT.

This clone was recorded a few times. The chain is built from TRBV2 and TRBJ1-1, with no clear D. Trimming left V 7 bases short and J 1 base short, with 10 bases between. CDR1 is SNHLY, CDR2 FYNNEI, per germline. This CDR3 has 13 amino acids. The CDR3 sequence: CASITVRNTEAFF. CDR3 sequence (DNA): TGTGCCAGCATTACAGTACGGAACACTGAAGCTTTCTTT. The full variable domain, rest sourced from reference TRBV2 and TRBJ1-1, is EPEVTQTPSHQVTQMGQEVILRCVPISNHLYFYWYRQILGQKVEFLVSFYNNEISEKSEIFDDQFSVERPDGSNFTLKIRSTKLEDSAMYFCASITVRNTEAFFGQGTRLTVV.

DNA for the CDR3: TGCGCCAGCAGCCTAGGACAGGGGGGCACCTACAATGAGCAGTTCTTC. It specifies CASSLGQGGTYNEQFF. The genes are TRBV5-1 and TRBJ2-1; 10 positions agree with TRBD1. Germline values: CDR1 SGHRS, CDR2 YFSETQ. The trim removed 4 bases at V and 2 bases at J, leaving 6 bases unmatched. The CDR3 consists of 16 residues.

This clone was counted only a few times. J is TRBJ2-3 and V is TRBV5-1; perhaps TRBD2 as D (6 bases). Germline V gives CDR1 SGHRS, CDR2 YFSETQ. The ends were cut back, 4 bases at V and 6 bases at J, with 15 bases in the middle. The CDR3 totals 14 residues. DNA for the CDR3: TGCGCCAGCAGCACCGGGACTCCCGGGGATACGCAGTATTTT. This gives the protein CASSTGTPGDTQYF.

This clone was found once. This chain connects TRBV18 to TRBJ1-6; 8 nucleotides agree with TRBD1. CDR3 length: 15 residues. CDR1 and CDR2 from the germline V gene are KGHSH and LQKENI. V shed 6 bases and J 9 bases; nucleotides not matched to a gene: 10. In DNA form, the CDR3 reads TGTGCCAGCTCCCGCGACAGGGGAGGCGGTTCACCCCTCCACTTT. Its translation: CASSRDRGGGSPLHF. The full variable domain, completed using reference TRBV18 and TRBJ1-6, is NAGVMQNPRHLVRRRGQEARLRCSPMKGHSHVYWYRQLPEEGLKFMVYLQKENIIDESGMPKERFSAEFPKEGPSILRIQQVVRGDSAAYFCASSRDRGGGSPLHFGNGTRLTVT.

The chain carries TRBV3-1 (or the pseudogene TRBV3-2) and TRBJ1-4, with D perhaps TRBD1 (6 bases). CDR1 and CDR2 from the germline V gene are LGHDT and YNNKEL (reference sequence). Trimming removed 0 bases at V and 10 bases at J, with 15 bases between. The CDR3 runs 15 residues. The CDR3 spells CASSQEGGAGGKLFF. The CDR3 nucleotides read TGTGCCAGCAGCCAAGAGGGGGGGGCAGGCGGAAAACTGTTTTTT.

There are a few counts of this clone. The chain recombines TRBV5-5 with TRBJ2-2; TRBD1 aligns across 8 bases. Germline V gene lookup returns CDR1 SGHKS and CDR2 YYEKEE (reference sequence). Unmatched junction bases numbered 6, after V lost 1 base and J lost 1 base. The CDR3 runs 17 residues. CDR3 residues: CASSLSGGSLNTGELFF. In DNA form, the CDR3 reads TGTGCCAGCAGCTTGTCAGGGGGCTCACTGAACACCGGGGAGCTGTTTTTT.

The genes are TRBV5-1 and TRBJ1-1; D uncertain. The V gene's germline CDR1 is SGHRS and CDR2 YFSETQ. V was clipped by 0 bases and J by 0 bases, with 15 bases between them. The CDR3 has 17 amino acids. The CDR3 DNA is TGCGCCAGCAGCTTGGAGGTTCTGGGCAGCTTGAACACTGAAGCTTTCTTT. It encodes CASSLEVLGSLNTEAFF.

CDR3 protein: CASSLGRRTEAFF. The CDR3 DNA reads as TGTGCCAGCAGTTTAGGGCGTCGCACTGAAGCTTTCTTT. The chain uses TRBV27 and TRBJ1-1; D remains unclear. The V and J ends lost 2 bases and 4 bases respectively, with 8 bases between them. This CDR3 spans 13 amino acids. CDR1 and CDR2 (germline): MNHEY, SMNVEV (reference sequence).

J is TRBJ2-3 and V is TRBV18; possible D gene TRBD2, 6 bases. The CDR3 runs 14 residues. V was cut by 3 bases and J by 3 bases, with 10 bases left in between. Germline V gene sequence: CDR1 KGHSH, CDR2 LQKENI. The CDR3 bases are TGTGCCAGCTCACCGGGGAGGAGGACAGATACGCAGTATTTT. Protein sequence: CASSPGRRTDTQYF. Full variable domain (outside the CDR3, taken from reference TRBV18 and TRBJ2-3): NAGVMQNPRHLVRRRGQEARLRCSPMKGHSHVYWYRQLPEEGLKFMVYLQKENIIDESGMPKERFSAEFPKEGPSILRIQQVVRGDSAAYFCASSPGRRTDTQYFGPGTRLTVL.

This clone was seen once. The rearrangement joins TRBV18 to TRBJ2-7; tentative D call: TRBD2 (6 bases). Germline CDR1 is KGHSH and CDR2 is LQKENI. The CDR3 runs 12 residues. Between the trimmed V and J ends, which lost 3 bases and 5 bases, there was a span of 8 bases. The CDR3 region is CASSPGGHEQYF. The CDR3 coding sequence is TGTGCCAGCTCACCCGGGGGTCACGAGCAGTACTTC. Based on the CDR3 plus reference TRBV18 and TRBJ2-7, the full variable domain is NAGVMQNPRHLVRRRGQEARLRCSPMKGHSHVYWYRQLPEEGLKFMVYLQKENIIDESGMPKERFSAEFPKEGPSILRIQQVVRGDSAAYFCASSPGGHEQYFGPGTRLTVT.

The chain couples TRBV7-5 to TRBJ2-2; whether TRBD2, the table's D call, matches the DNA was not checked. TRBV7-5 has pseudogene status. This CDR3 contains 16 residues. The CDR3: CVRSLVARRGTGELFF. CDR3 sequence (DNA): TGTGTCAGAAGCTTAGTCGCGCGGAGGGGCACCGGGGAGCTGTTTTTT.

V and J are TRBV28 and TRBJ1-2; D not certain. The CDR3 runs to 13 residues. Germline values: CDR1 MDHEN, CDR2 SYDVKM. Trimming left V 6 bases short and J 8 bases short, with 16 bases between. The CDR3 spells CASSPQGTGGYTF. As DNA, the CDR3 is TGTGCCAGCAGCCCCCAAGGAACGGGGGGCTACACCTTC.

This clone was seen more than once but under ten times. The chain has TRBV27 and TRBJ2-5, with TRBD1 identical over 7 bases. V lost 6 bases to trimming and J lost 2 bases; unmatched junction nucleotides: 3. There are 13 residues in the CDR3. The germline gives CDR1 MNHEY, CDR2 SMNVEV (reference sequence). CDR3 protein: CASSPGQQETQYF. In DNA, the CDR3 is TGTGCCAGCAGCCCGGGACAGCAAGAGACCCAGTACTTC.

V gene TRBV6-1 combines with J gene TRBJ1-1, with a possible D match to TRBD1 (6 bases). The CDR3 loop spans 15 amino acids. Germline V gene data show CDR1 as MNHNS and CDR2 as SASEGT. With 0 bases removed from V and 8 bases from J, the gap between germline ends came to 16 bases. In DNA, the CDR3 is TGTGCCAGCAGTGAAGCGCTTGGGGGCGCTCTAGAAGCTTTCTTT. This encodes CASSEALGGALEAFF.

For the CDR3, the DNA is TGCGCCAGCAGCCAAGGAACGTCCTGGCCCTACGAGCAGTACGTC. Its translation is CASSQGTSWPYEQYV. The V call is TRBV4-1, the J call TRBJ2-7; D is unresolved. The V end was cut by 1 base, the J end by 2 bases, with 12 bases between. CDR1 is MGHRA and CDR2 is YSYEKL in the germline V gene. There are 15 residues in the CDR3.

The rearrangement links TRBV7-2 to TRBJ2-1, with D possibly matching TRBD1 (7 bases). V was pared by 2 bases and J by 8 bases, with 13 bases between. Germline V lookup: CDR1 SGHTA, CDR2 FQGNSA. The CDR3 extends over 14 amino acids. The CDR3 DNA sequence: TGTGCCAGCAGCTTAAATCAGGGGGGTGATGAGCAGTTCTTC. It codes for CASSLNQGGDEQFF.

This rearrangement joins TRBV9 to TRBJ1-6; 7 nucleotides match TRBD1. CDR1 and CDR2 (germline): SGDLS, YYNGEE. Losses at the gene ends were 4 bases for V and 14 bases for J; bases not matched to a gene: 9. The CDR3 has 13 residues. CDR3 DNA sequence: TGTGCCAGCAGCTCAGACAGGGCTGGGACCCTCCACTTT. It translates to CASSSDRAGTLHF.

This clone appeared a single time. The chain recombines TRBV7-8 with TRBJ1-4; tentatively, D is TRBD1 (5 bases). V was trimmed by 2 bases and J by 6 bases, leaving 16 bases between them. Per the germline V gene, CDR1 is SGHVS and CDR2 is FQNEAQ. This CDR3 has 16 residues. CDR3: CASSLIFQGSHEKLFF. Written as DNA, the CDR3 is TGTGCCAGCAGCTTAATCTTTCAGGGAAGCCATGAAAAACTGTTTTTT.